A selection of T cell receptor beta chains follows, all from one sample in a study of regulatory T cells in long-lasting Graves disease. TCRdb independently ran MiXCR on the multiplex PCR reads; one entry per CDR3 protein. The table records approximately 400,000 distinct CDR3 sequences, 15% of them present only once. These records were also assigned to another study, of T cells in Graves' hyperthyroidism and ophthalmopathy.

Source: peripheral blood mononuclear cells (PBMCs), taken at new diagnosis, from a patient treated with antithyroid drugs. The receptor source for this set is a young woman with Graves disease. The CDR3 runs from the conserved cysteine through the conserved F or W. D genes are given only for firm matches. Clone size is shown for a subset of rows, as once, few, many or a class of expanded clone.

D: TRBD2; size: -; V: TRBV10-3; J: TRBJ2-1; DNA: TGTGCCATCAGGGTAGGACTAGCGGAGTCCAATGAGCAGTTCTTC; CDR3: CAIRVGLAESNEQFF
D: -; size: many; V: TRBV24-1; J: TRBJ2-1; DNA: TGTGCCACCAGTGATTTACGACAGACGCCCTCCTACAATGAGCAGTTCTTC; CDR3: CATSDLRQTPSYNEQFF
D: -; size: many; V: TRBV18; J: TRBJ2-5; DNA: TGTGCCAGCAGCCCGGGCCAAGAGACCCAGTACTTC; CDR3: CASSPGQETQYF
D: -; size: -; V: TRBV7-3; J: TRBJ2-2; DNA: TGTGCCAGCAGCCCCACCCAAACCGGGGAGCTGTTTTTT; CDR3: CASSPTQTGELFF
D: -; size: -; V: TRBV14; J: TRBJ1-1; DNA: TGTGCCAGCAGCGACTCCCAACAGGGTTCATATTGGGGTCTATCCACTGAAGCTTTCTTT; CDR3: CASSDSQQGSYWGLSTEAFF
D: TRBD2; size: few; V: TRBV2; J: TRBJ2-1; DNA: TGTGCCAGCAGGCTAGCTAGCGGGAGTTATAGTGAGCAGTTCTTC; CDR3: CASRLASGSYSEQFF
D: -; size: once; V: TRBV30; J: TRBJ2-4; DNA: TGTGCCTGGAGTGTACGCCGGGACTCTAGATTAGCCAAAAACATTCAGTACTTC; CDR3: CAWSVRRDSRLAKNIQYF
D: TRBD1; size: many; V: TRBV6-1; J: TRBJ2-5; DNA: TGTGCCAGCAGTAACCGGGACAGGGGGGGAGAGACCCAGTACTTC; CDR3: CASSNRDRGGETQYF
D: TRBD2; size: many; V: TRBV6-1; J: TRBJ2-7; DNA: TGTGCCAGCAGTCGGGGGGGCTCGGTCTCCTACGAGCAGTACTTC; CDR3: CASSRGGSVSYEQYF
D: -; size: few; V: TRBV20-1; J: TRBJ1-6; DNA: TGCAGTGCTAGAGATCAGTTGCGGGGTTCCTATAATTCACCCCTCCACTTT; CDR3: CSARDQLRGSYNSPLHF
D: -; size: -; V: TRBV5-1; J: TRBJ1-6; DNA: TGCGCCAGCAGCTTGCAGCCCGGGTCACCCCTCCACTTT; CDR3: CASSLQPGSPLHF
D: -; size: many; V: TRBV28; J: TRBJ2-2; DNA: TGTGCTACAAAGGGGACCTGGAACACCGGGGAGCTGTTTTTT; CDR3: CATKGTWNTGELFF
D: -; size: few; V: TRBV20-1; J: TRBJ1-5; DNA: TGCAGTGCTAGAGAAGTTTTGACAGTCAATCAGCCCCAGCATTTT; CDR3: CSAREVLTVNQPQHF
D: -; size: -; V: TRBV5-8; J: TRBJ1-6; DNA: TGTGCCAGCAGCTCGCTTGGGGAAAGTCGGACACCCCTCCACTTT; CDR3: CASSSLGESRTPLHF
D: TRBD2; size: -; V: TRBV20-1; J: TRBJ2-1; DNA: TGCAGTGCTAGACGGGGCCTAGCGGGAGACACCTACAATGAGCAGTTCTTC; CDR3: CSARRGLAGDTYNEQFF
D: -; size: -; V: TRBV19; J: TRBJ2-3; DNA: TGTGCCAGTAGTGAGGGTTCGAGTTTTACGCAGTATTTT; CDR3: CASSEGSSFTQYF
D: TRBD1; size: few; V: TRBV19; J: TRBJ1-4; DNA: TGTGCCAGCGCCGGGACAGGGGGTCGGAACGAAAAACTGTTTTTT; CDR3: CASAGTGGRNEKLFF
D: -; size: -; V: TRBV19; J: TRBJ2-2; DNA: TGTGCCACCACAGGGTACACCGGGGAGCTGTTTTTT; CDR3: CATTGYTGELFF
D: -; size: many; V: TRBV5-6; J: TRBJ1-1; DNA: TGTGCCAGCAGCTTGGCCGGGTTCCTCATGAACACTGAAGCTTTCTTT; CDR3: CASSLAGFLMNTEAFF
D: TRBD2; size: many; V: TRBV7-9; J: TRBJ2-1; DNA: TGTGCCAGCAGCTCCCTTAGCGGGAGAAGAAACAATGAGCAGTTCTTC; CDR3: CASSSLSGRRNNEQFF
D: -; size: many; V: TRBV27; J: TRBJ1-1; DNA: TGTGCCAGCAGTGTGGGACACTCTACTGAAGCTTTCTTT; CDR3: CASSVGHSTEAFF
D: -; size: many; V: TRBV6-5; J: TRBJ2-7; DNA: TGTGCCAGCAGTTACGGGACGAGCTACGAGCAGTACTTC; CDR3: CASSYGTSYEQYF
D: -; size: many; V: TRBV5-1; J: TRBJ1-2; DNA: TGCGCCAGCAGCTTAACCGAGGGGGGCTCCTATGGCTACACCTTC; CDR3: CASSLTEGGSYGYTF
D: -; size: many; V: TRBV28; J: TRBJ1-5; DNA: TGTGCCAGCAGGAGGGCAGTCAGCAATCAGCCCCAGCATTTT; CDR3: CASRRAVSNQPQHF
D: -; size: many; V: TRBV12-3/TRBV12-4; J: TRBJ2-7; DNA: TGTGCCAGCAGTTTCGGTTTCGAGGAGCAGTACTTC; CDR3: CASSFGFEEQYF
D: TRBD2; size: few; V: TRBV10-3; J: TRBJ2-2; DNA: TGTGCCATCAGTGAGGCGGGACTAGCGGGGACGAACACCGGGGAGCTGTTTTTT; CDR3: CAISEAGLAGTNTGELFF
D: TRBD2; size: -; V: TRBV2; J: TRBJ2-3; DNA: TGTGCCAGCGGTACTAGCGGGAGGAAAAGCACAGATACGCAGTATTTT; CDR3: CASGTSGRKSTDTQYF
D: TRBD2; size: many; V: TRBV4-1; J: TRBJ2-1; DNA: TGCGCCAGCAGCCAACAAATACTAGCGGGAAAAGCCAATGAGCAGTTCTTC; CDR3: CASSQQILAGKANEQFF
D: -; size: few; V: TRBV7-9; J: TRBJ1-1; DNA: TGTGCCAGCAGCCGGGAGACCACTGAAGCTTTCTTT; CDR3: CASSRETTEAFF
D: -; size: -; V: TRBV28; J: TRBJ1-5; DNA: TGTGCCAGCAGTTTCGAACGGTATAGCAATCAGCCCCAGCATTTT; CDR3: CASSFERYSNQPQHF
D: TRBD2; size: few; V: TRBV11-1; J: TRBJ2-5; DNA: TGTGCCAGCAGCTTAGGTCGGAGCGGGAGAAAGAGTGAGACCCAGTACTTC; CDR3: CASSLGRSGRKSETQYF
D: TRBD2; size: many; V: TRBV5-1; J: TRBJ2-7; DNA: TGCGCCAGCAGCCAAGGGACTAGCGGGACCTCCTACGAGCAGTACTTC; CDR3: CASSQGTSGTSYEQYF
D: TRBD1; size: -; V: TRBV28; J: TRBJ1-2; DNA: TGTGCCAGCAGTCCCTTGGGACAGGGGAGTGGCTACACCTTC; CDR3: CASSPLGQGSGYTF
D: -; size: few; V: TRBV30; J: TRBJ1-5; DNA: TGTGCCTGGAGTGGGGGGCTAACTCAGCCCCAGCATTTT; CDR3: CAWSGGLTQPQHF
D: -; size: -; V: TRBV13; J: TRBJ2-1; DNA: TGTGCCAGCACCCTGGGACGGTACAATGAGCAGCTCTTC; CDR3: CASTLGRYNEQLF
D: -; size: -; V: TRBV6-1; J: TRBJ1-3; DNA: TGTGTCAGCACCCTTGGAAACACCATATATTTT; CDR3: CVSTLGNTIYF
D: TRBD2; size: many; V: TRBV7-9; J: TRBJ2-3; DNA: TGTGCCAGCAGCTTAGGGTCAGCGGGACCGAGCGATACGCAGTATTTT; CDR3: CASSLGSAGPSDTQYF
D: -; size: many; V: TRBV29-1; J: TRBJ1-2; DNA: TGCAGCGTTGAGTTTGGGGCACTCCTCGGTGGCTACACCTTC; CDR3: CSVEFGALLGGYTF
D: -; size: many; V: TRBV6-5; J: TRBJ1-4; DNA: TGTGCCAGCAGTTCCGCCCGGCCGGATGGAAAACTGTTTTTT; CDR3: CASSSARPDGKLFF
D: -; size: -; V: TRBV9; J: TRBJ2-7; DNA: TGTGCCAGCAGCGTAGAGCCAGACCTCTACTACGAGCAGTACTTC; CDR3: CASSVEPDLYYEQYF
D: TRBD1; size: few; V: TRBV6-5; J: TRBJ1-2; DNA: TGTGCCAGCAGTTACGGGGACAGCTATGGCTACACCTTC; CDR3: CASSYGDSYGYTF
D: -; size: few; V: TRBV6-1; J: TRBJ1-2; DNA: TGTGCCAGCAGATCCGACAGCGCTTACTATGGCTACACCTTC; CDR3: CASRSDSAYYGYTF